A single sample gave rise to the 8 T cell receptor beta chains below, sequenced in a study of technical replicates of blood from several donors (TCRdb year 2017). Libraries were made using the immunoSEQ multiplex PCR assay. TCRdb retrieved this table from immuneACCESS and kept in-frame rearrangements only. Not all clones are present; in checked studies, unresolved V genes account for under half, and no reason is known for the remainder. Recorded for this sample are under 85,000 clones; 90% to 95% of them occurred a single time. About 0.37% of the sample lies in the top ten. Sequencing used T cells isolated from PBMCs. The origin of the receptors is a human donor in good health.

The chain employs TRBV9 and TRBJ1-5; a possible D gene is TRBD1 (6 bases). The CDR3 runs 15 residues. The V end lost 4 bases, the J end lost 6 bases, and 17 bases lay between the germline ends. Germline CDR1 reads SGDLS; CDR2 reads YYNGEE. The CDR3 reads CASSPGTGGGQPQHF. DNA for the CDR3: TGTGCCAGCAGCCCCGGGACGGGGGGCGGTCAGCCCCAGCATTTT. Full variable domain (missing parts from reference TRBV9 and TRBJ1-5): DSGVTQTPKHLITATGQRVTLRCSPRSGDLSVYWYQQSLDQGLQFLIQYYNGEERAKGNILERFSAQQFPDLHSELNLSSLELGDSALYFCASSPGTGGGQPQHFGDGTRLSIL.

This chain joins TRBV9 and TRBJ1-2; no clear D gene. Germline V gene data show CDR1 as SGDLS and CDR2 as YYNGEE. V lost 3 bases to trimming and J lost 4 bases, with 22 bases between them. The CDR3 is 17 residues long. The CDR3 region is CASSGPERWHFAYGYTF. CDR3 nucleotide sequence: TGTGCCAGCAGCGGCCCGGAGAGGTGGCATTTTGCCTATGGCTACACCTTC.

The J gene is TRBJ2-7, the V gene TRBV30; 7 bases line up with TRBD1. The germline CDR1 and CDR2 sequences are GTSNPN and SVGIG (reference sequence). The V and J ends lost 5 bases and 2 bases, in that order; junction bases with no gene match: 3. The CDR3 sequence is 12 residues long. The CDR3 nucleotides are TGTGCCTGGGGGGACAGAACCTACGAGCAGTACTTC. Its protein product is CAWGDRTYEQYF.

This clone was found a few times. V gene TRBV5-8 combines with J gene TRBJ1-5; D perhaps matches TRBD1 (5 bases). This CDR3 contains 13 residues. V shed 4 bases and J shed 15 bases, with 20 bases lying between them. Per germline, CDR1 SGHTS and CDR2 YDEGEE. The CDR3 sequence is CASSLERVSQGHF. In nucleotides, the CDR3 is TGTGCCAGCAGCCTGGAACGGGTCTCCCAGGGGCATTTT.

V usage is TRBV7-9 and J usage is TRBJ1-3; D ambiguous. CDR1 and CDR2 from the germline V gene are SEHNR and FQNEAQ (reference sequence). V dropped 8 bases and J dropped 5 bases, with 10 bases sitting between them. There are 12 residues in the CDR3. In DNA, the CDR3 is TGTGCCAGCGGGTTTAGCAGAAACACCATATATTTT. Translated, it gives CASGFSRNTIYF. Looking up the rest from reference TRBV7-9 and TRBJ1-3 gives the full variable domain: DTGVSQNPRHKITKRGQNVTFRCDPISEHNRLYWYRQTLGQGPEFLTYFQNEAQLEKSRLLSDRFSAERPKGSFSTLEIQRTEQGDSAMYLCASGFSRNTIYFGEGSWLTVV.

This chain links TRBV4-3 with TRBJ2-2; TRBD1 is a possible D gene (6 bases). Trimming took 0 bases from V and 4 from J, leaving 15 bases between them. From germline, CDR1 is LGHNA and CDR2 YSLEER. The CDR3 extends over 17 amino acids. CDR3 in DNA: TGCGCCAGCAGCCAAGAAGGCGCAGGGGCGTTCACCGGGGAGCTGTTTTTT. It is translated as CASSQEGAGAFTGELFF.

V and J are TRBV7-2 and TRBJ2-2, with 9 nucleotides matching TRBD1. This CDR3 is 15 amino acids long. CDR1 SGHTA and CDR2 FQGNSA come from the germline V gene. The ends lost 4 bases at V and 6 bases at J; junction bases unmatched: 6. The CDR3 DNA reads TGTGCCAGCAGCTGGGGACAGGGATGGGCCGGGGAGCTGTTTTTT. Translated: CASSWGQGWAGELFF.

CDR3 residues: CASSEYREQFF. CDR3 sequence (DNA): TGTGCCAGCAGTGAATACAGAGAGCAGTTCTTC. The chain joins TRBV25-1 to TRBJ2-1; D ambiguous. Between the trimmed V and J ends, which lost 0 bases and 10 bases, there was a span of 4 bases. The CDR3 extends over 11 amino acids. In germline, CDR1 is MGHDK, CDR2 SYGVNS.